There are many counts of the clone carrying this T cell receptor (beta chain). What it binds is not known. The data were taken from a study of Graves' ophthalmopathy and Graves' hyperthyroidism. The sequenced template was RNA, covering the TCR beta CDR3 region. HTBI-primed RT-PCR formed the first round, and a multiplex PCR formed the second. TCRdb reanalysed the multiplex PCR reads using MiXCR and keeps one entry per CDR3 protein. The sample contains approximately 330,000 distinct CDR3 sequences, about a sixth of which appear only once. Ophthalmopathy donors' eye disease showed moderate-to-severe activity, CAS of at least 3, NOSPECS of at least 4 and duration under 3 months. Trimming stripped 7 bases from V and 0 bases from J, with 3 bases between. The CDR3 is 11 residues long. Whole-study results and caveats: Appearing in blood as well were most expanded thyroid clonotypes above 0.001 frequency.

Sequencing was done on a sample of peripheral blood. This clonotype was obtained from an adult man with Graves' ophthalmopathy. The V gene is TRBV12-3 or TRBV12-4, the J gene TRBJ1-1; D remains unclear. The CDR3 DNA sequence: TGTGCCAGCACCTTGAACACTGAAGCTTTCTTT. Its protein is CASTLNTEAFF.